This entry describes one TCR beta chain. What it binds is not known. The entry originates in a study of cytomegalovirus exposure and HLA in healthy donors. Study-level results: Rare sequences made up most TCRs, while some public TCRs were found in many donors.

Researchers ran the PCR with 60 Vbeta and 13 Jbeta primers. Libraries were prepared by immunoSEQ multiplex PCR; TCRdb keeps only in-frame clonotypes and omits some of them. This table holds 100,000 to 150,000 clones, roughly 18% found once. With V trimmed by 11 bases and J by 7 bases, 7 bases remained unmatched. CDR3 length: 13 residues. Germline V gene sequence: CDR1 SNHLY, CDR2 FYNNEI. The sequenced sample was PBMCs. This TCR was recovered from a female donor in good health and CMV-seropositive. The chain employs TRBV2 and TRBJ1-4; TRBD1 agrees at 10 bases. CDR3 bases: TGTGCCGGCATGGGACAGGGGAGTGAAAAACTGTTTTTT. It is translated as CAGMGQGSEKLFF.